The T cell receptor beta chain under discussion was sequenced for a study of blood T cell repertoires in COVID-19. Study in general: Acute-phase and convalescent COVID-19 samples originated in the United States, Italy and Spain.

The CDR3 loop spans 11 amino acids. CDR1 is MNHNY, CDR2 SVGAGI, per germline (reference sequence). V lost 6 bases, J lost 8 bases, and 11 bases lay in between. Some clones are missing from TCRdb's copy, which holds only in-frame ones; the method was immunoSEQ multiplex PCR. The table shows about 21,000 clones, with about four fifths occurring only once. This chain links TRBV6-6 with TRBJ2-7; maybe TRBD1 (6 bases). What was sequenced was peripheral blood. This receptor was identified in a human donor in a cohort sampled during active COVID-19. The CDR3 coding sequence is TGTGCCAGCAGACAACAGGGACAGCAGTACTTC. It specifies CASRQQGQQYF.